The rows below give T cell receptor beta chains drawn from one sample of a study of CXCR3-negative and CXCR3-positive naive CD8 T cells. TCRdb reprocessed the 5' RACE reads and reports one entry per CDR3 protein, with no DNA. The sample's table shows around 95,000 distinct CDR3 sequences. The sample was naive CXCR3+ CD8+ T cells from blood. The receptors originated from a human donor in good health. Some clones in this sample may be carry-over from other donors' samples. Each CDR3 is given with its conserved first and last residue.

V,J,CDR3
TRBV27,TRBJ2-1,CASSSAEAEQFF
TRBV19,TRBJ2-6,CAIGGGSGANVLTF
TRBV27,TRBJ2-2,CASIGVAGELFF
TRBV6-2/TRBV6-3,TRBJ2-2,CASSWGGGTGELFF
TRBV6-2/TRBV6-3,TRBJ1-1,CATIHRMNTEAFF
TRBV5-5,TRBJ2-7,CASSLGSPPYEQYF
TRBV7-6,TRBJ2-5,CASSLNDLGETQYF
TRBV20-1,TRBJ2-5,CSATRSILAGGLLLQETQYF
TRBV29-1,TRBJ2-7,CSVEKVDGSYEQYF
TRBV9,TRBJ2-3,CASSPFGGPSDTQYF
TRBV6-2/TRBV6-3,TRBJ2-1,CASSSTGVTYNEQFF
TRBV28,TRBJ2-5,CASSPTYQETQYF
TRBV29-1,TRBJ2-1,CSLDSYNEQFF
TRBV20-1,TRBJ1-1,CSARALDREGNEAFF
TRBV12-3/TRBV12-4,TRBJ2-2,CASRGQGSTGELFF
TRBV5-5,TRBJ2-7,CASSFLSLEEYF